This T cell receptor beta chain comes out of a study of blood T cells in healthy people across ages. Sample-barcoded 5' priming and a J-beta primer mix drove a second PCR of about 7 to 11 cycles. Paired-end reads containing CDR3 totaled no fewer than 3 million for each sample. TCRdb called the 5' RACE reads again in MiXCR, with one record for every CDR3 protein. There are fewer than 2,000,000 distinct CDR3 sequences in the sample; about 31% occur only once, and around 11% lies in the top ten. At least 5.5 micrograms of total RNA were extracted per sample. Germline loops: CDR1 SNHLY, CDR2 FYNNEI. This CDR3 has 13 residues. The germline V and J ends were trimmed by 6 bases and 2 bases, with 11 bases remaining between them.

Source material: blood. V usage is TRBV2 and J usage is TRBJ2-7; weak D call: TRBD1 (5 bases). This clonotype originated in a woman in her twenties or thirties in good health. The CDR3 DNA is TGTGCCAGCAGGGACAATCAAGCCTACGAGCAGTACTTC. Translation gives CASRDNQAYEQYF.